These 24 T cell receptor beta chains were sequenced from one sample in a study of blood T cell repertoires in COVID-19. Using immunoSEQ multiplex PCR, the repertoire was profiled, and TCRdb retains in-frame clones only, with some absent. The sample contains about 26,000 clones, around 93% of which appear only once. The sequencing input was peripheral blood. The receptors come from a human donor in a cohort sampled during active COVID-19.

The chain is built from TRBV4-2 and TRBJ2-1; TRBD2 is a possible D gene (5 bases). The germline gives CDR1 LGHNA, CDR2 YNFKEQ. The CDR3 is 16 amino acids. V was clipped by 0 bases and J by 4 bases, with 13 bases between them. The CDR3 nucleotides are TGTGCCAGCAGCCAAGACGGGGTGCAAACTTACAATGAGCAGTTCTTC. It yields the protein CASSQDGVQTYNEQFF.

V is TRBV11-2 and J is TRBJ1-4; no clear D gene. The CDR3 has 14 residues. The germline CDR1 and CDR2 sequences are SGHAT and FQNNGV. Between the trimmed V and J ends, which lost 5 bases and 8 bases, there was a span of 15 bases. CDR3 nucleotide sequence: TGTGCCAGCAGCGGGCGGGTTGAAGGGGAAAAACTGTTTTTT. This encodes CASSGRVEGEKLFF.

The chain uses TRBV6-5 and TRBJ2-2; D uncertain. V was pared by 7 bases and J by 3 bases, with 6 bases between. CDR3 length: 12 residues. The germline V gene encodes CDR1 MNHEY and CDR2 SVGAGI. CDR3 nucleotides: TGTGCCAGCATGCGTGACACCGGGGAGCTGTTTTTT. Its protein is CASMRDTGELFF.

This clone was detected once. V is TRBV5-1 and J is TRBJ1-1; 7 bases are a match to TRBD1. Trimming removed 5 bases from V and 1 base from J; junction bases left unmatched: 11. CDR3 size: 16 residues. The V gene's germline CDR1 is SGHRS and CDR2 YFSETQ. The CDR3, as DNA: TGCGCCAGCAGGACAGAACGACAGGGAAAGAACACTGAAGCTTTCTTT. Protein product: CASRTERQGKNTEAFF.

The CDR3 sequence is CASSSGTSGGGSYEQYV. DNA of the CDR3: TGTGCCAGCAGCTCCGGGACTAGCGGGGGTGGATCCTACGAGCAGTACGTC. This chain connects TRBV5-4 to TRBJ2-7; 14 bases map to TRBD2. V gave up 3 bases and J gave up 1 base; unmatched junction bases: 6. Germline V gives CDR1 SGHNT, CDR2 YYREEE (reference sequence). The CDR3 consists of 17 residues.

This clone has a single count. The J gene is TRBJ2-5, the V gene TRBV5-6; 14 bases are a match to TRBD2. With V trimmed by 4 bases and J by 4 bases, 6 bases remained unmatched. The CDR3 has 16 residues. Germline assignment: CDR1 SGHDT and CDR2 YYEEEE. CDR3 sequence: CASSPGTSGGLETQYF. CDR3 bases: TGTGCCAGCAGCCCGGGGACTAGCGGGGGACTAGAGACCCAGTACTTC.

CDR3 sequence: CASSSELGRAGETQYF. The CDR3 DNA follows: TGTGCCAGCAGCTCTGAACTGGGCAGGGCCGGGGAGACCCAGTACTTC. The V call is TRBV7-7, the J call TRBJ2-5; TRBD1 might be the D (5 bases). This CDR3 has 16 amino acids. The germline CDR1 and CDR2 sequences are SSHAT and FNYEAQ (reference sequence). V was trimmed by 4 bases and J by 5 bases, leaving 20 bases between them.

This clone is a singleton in its sample. CDR3 sequence: CAIRGTGEDTIYF. Written as DNA, the CDR3 is TGTGCCATCAGGGGGACAGGGGAGGACACCATATATTTT. This chain connects TRBV10-3 to TRBJ1-3, with 10 bases that match TRBD1. This CDR3 region has 13 residues. J was trimmed by 8 bases and V by 6 bases; bases with no gene match: 4. Germline CDR1 ENHRY, CDR2 SYGVKD.

This chain joins TRBV3-1 (or the pseudogene TRBV3-2) and TRBJ1-1, with no clear D. CDR1 LGHDT and CDR2 YNNKEL come from the germline V gene (reference sequence). V was pared by 1 base and J by 5 bases, with 11 bases between. The CDR3 has 14 residues. The CDR3 nucleotides read TGTGCCAGCAGCCAAGGACTCCCGGGGACTGAAGCTTTCTTT. Residues: CASSQGLPGTEAFF.

The chain joins TRBV2 to TRBJ2-5; 7 positions agree with TRBD2. Losses at the gene ends were 7 bases for V and 1 base for J; bases not matched to a gene: 0. The CDR3 runs 12 residues. Germline V gene sequence: CDR1 SNHLY, CDR2 FYNNEI. The CDR3 loop is CASTSGQETQYF. Here the CDR3 DNA reads TGTGCCAGCACTAGCGGCCAAGAGACCCAGTACTTC.

This clone was detected only a few times. This sequence joins TRBV4-1 and TRBJ1-1; D is ambiguous. In germline, CDR1 is MGHRA, CDR2 YSYEKL. V was cut by 4 bases and J by 8 bases, with 20 bases left in between. This CDR3 spans 15 amino acids. CDR3 loop: CASSPTSDGNGEAFF. The CDR3 DNA reads TGCGCCAGCAGCCCGACTTCGGACGGGAACGGAGAAGCTTTCTTT.

V is TRBV20-1 and J is TRBJ2-3, with D possibly being TRBD2 (7 bases). The germline V gene has CDR1 DFQATT and CDR2 SNEGSKA (reference sequence). V lost 3 bases, J lost 1 base, and 17 bases lay in between. The CDR3 totals 16 residues. The CDR3 coding sequence is TGCAGTGCTAGTGAGGGGGGGATATTCGGCACAGATACGCAGTATTTT. Translating gives CSASEGGIFGTDTQYF.

The rearrangement links TRBV7-9 to TRBJ2-5, with TRBD2 matching over 8 bases. V lost 2 bases, J lost 0 bases, and 8 bases stayed unmatched. Germline V gene sequence: CDR1 SEHNR, CDR2 FQNEAQ (reference sequence). The CDR3 extends over 17 amino acids. This chain's CDR3 is CASSLRSASGYQETQYF. In DNA form, the CDR3 reads TGTGCCAGCAGCTTAAGATCGGCTAGCGGGTACCAAGAGACCCAGTACTTC. The complete variable domain, with remaining parts taken from reference TRBV7-9 and TRBJ2-5, reads DTGVSQNPRHKITKRGQNVTFRCDPISEHNRLYWYRQTLGQGPEFLTYFQNEAQLEKSRLLSDRFSAERPKGSFSTLEIQRTEQGDSAMYLCASSLRSASGYQETQYFGPGTRLLVL.

In DNA form, the CDR3 reads TGTGCCAGCACCTTTCTACAGGGAGTCTATGGCTACACCTTC. Translation gives CASTFLQGVYGYTF. The chain employs TRBV28 and TRBJ1-2; perhaps TRBD1 as D (6 bases). The CDR3 spans 14 residues. The germline gives CDR1 MDHEN, CDR2 SYDVKM. V was trimmed by 7 bases and J by 4 bases, leaving 16 bases between them.

The gene calls are TRBV5-6 and TRBJ1-5; possible D gene TRBD1, 6 bases. Germline CDR1 reads SGHDT; CDR2 reads YYEEEE. V lost 6 bases to trimming and J lost 2 bases, with 15 bases between them. The CDR3 covers 15 residues. The CDR3 DNA follows: TGTGCCAGCACCACACAGGGTTTAGGCAATCAGCCCCAGCATTTT. Translation: CASTTQGLGNQPQHF.

J is TRBJ1-4 and V is TRBV10-1; 9 bases agree with TRBD1. Germline trimming cut 7 bases from V and 4 bases from J; bases unmatched to any gene: 16. The germline gives CDR1 WNHNN, CDR2 SYGVQD (reference sequence). This CDR3 is 18 amino acids long. The DNA for the CDR3 is TGCGCCAGCATCTTAATCGGACAGGGGTGGCCGCTTAATGAAAAACTGTTTTTT. Translation gives CASILIGQGWPLNEKLFF.

The CDR3 nucleotides read TGTGCCAGCAGTATTAATAACTATGGCTACACCTTC. Residues: CASSINNYGYTF. The rearrangement joins TRBV2 to TRBJ1-2; D not certain. CDR1 is SNHLY and CDR2 is FYNNEI in the germline V gene. Deletions cut 5 bases from V and 1 base from J, with 5 bases between. The CDR3 contains 12 residues. Looking up the rest from reference TRBV2 and TRBJ1-2 gives the full variable domain: EPEVTQTPSHQVTQMGQEVILRCVPISNHLYFYWYRQILGQKVEFLVSFYNNEISEKSEIFDDQFSVERPDGSNFTLKIRSTKLEDSAMYFCASSINNYGYTFGSGTRLTVV.

The rearrangement joins TRBV18 to TRBJ1-4; no firm D call. The CDR3 runs 15 residues. CDR1 is KGHSH and CDR2 is LQKENI in the germline V gene. V shed 5 bases and J shed 0 bases, with 10 bases lying between them. CDR3 nucleotide sequence: TGTGCCAGCTCATTAGGAGCCGCAACTAATGAAAAACTGTTTTTT. Amino acids: CASSLGAATNEKLFF.

The CDR3, as DNA: TGTGCCAGCCGCCAACAGGGGGTTGACGAGCAGTACGTC. Its protein product is CASRQQGVDEQYV. The chain is built from TRBV3-1 (or the pseudogene TRBV3-2) and TRBJ2-7, with 8 bases fitting TRBD1. This CDR3 is built from 13 residues. The germline V gene has CDR1 LGHDT and CDR2 YNNKEL (reference sequence).

The chain recombines TRBV28 with TRBJ2-5, with 9 bases identical to TRBD1. CDR3 length equals 14 residues. CDR1 MDHEN and CDR2 SYDVKM come from the germline V gene. V lost 6 bases to trimming and J lost 2 bases; unmatched junction nucleotides: 4. The CDR3 nucleotides read TGTGCCAGCAGCCCCGGGACAGGGCAAGAGACCCAGTACTTC. Its translation: CASSPGTGQETQYF. Drawing the rest from reference TRBV28 and TRBJ2-5, the complete variable domain is DVKVTQSSRYLVKRTGEKVFLECVQDMDHENMFWYRQDPGLGLRLIYFSYDVKMKEKGDIPEGYSVSREKKERFSLILESASTNQTSMYLCASSPGTGQETQYFGPGTRLLVL.

The gene calls are TRBV6-5 and TRBJ1-6; D may be TRBD1 (6 bases). From germline, CDR1 is MNHEY and CDR2 SVGAGI. The CDR3 has 15 residues. Trimming pared 8 bases from V and 5 bases from J, leaving 16 bases between. This CDR3 reads CASHVRGPDNSPLHF. The CDR3 DNA reads as TGTGCCAGCCATGTCAGGGGACCGGATAATTCACCCCTCCACTTT.

This chain uses TRBV5-4 with TRBJ2-3; 8 positions match TRBD2. With 7 bases clipped from V and 1 base from J, the junction kept 2 bases outside the gene matches. The germline V gene encodes CDR1 SGHNT and CDR2 YYREEE (reference sequence). The length of the CDR3 is 13 residues. The CDR3 is CASRRGGTDTQYF. The CDR3 DNA is TGTGCCAGCCGGCGGGGGGGCACAGATACGCAGTATTTT. Together with reference TRBV5-4 and TRBJ2-3, the CDR3 gives the full variable domain: ETGVTQSPTHLIKTRGQQVTLRCSSQSGHNTVSWYQQALGQGPQFIFQYYREEENGRGNFPPRFSGLQFPNYSSELNVNALELDDSALYLCASRRGGTDTQYFGPGTRLTVL.

In DNA form, the CDR3 reads TGTGCCAGCAGTCCAACAGGGGGGGTCACTGAAGCTTTCTTT. This gives the protein CASSPTGGVTEAFF. The chain carries TRBV27 and TRBJ1-1; 8 bases map to TRBD1. The CDR3 totals 14 residues. Germline V CDR1 and CDR2: MNHEY, SMNVEV (reference sequence). The V segment lost 5 bases and the J segment 4 bases; nucleotides outside the gene matches: 6.

The CDR3 sequence: CASSGGQGLNNEQFF. The CDR3 DNA follows: TGCGCCAGCAGCGGGGGACAGGGACTAAACAATGAGCAGTTCTTC. This sequence joins TRBV5-1 and TRBJ2-1; 9 bases match TRBD1. CDR1 is SGHRS and CDR2 is YFSETQ in the germline V gene. The ends lost 4 bases at V and 5 bases at J; junction bases unmatched: 7. There are 15 residues in the CDR3.